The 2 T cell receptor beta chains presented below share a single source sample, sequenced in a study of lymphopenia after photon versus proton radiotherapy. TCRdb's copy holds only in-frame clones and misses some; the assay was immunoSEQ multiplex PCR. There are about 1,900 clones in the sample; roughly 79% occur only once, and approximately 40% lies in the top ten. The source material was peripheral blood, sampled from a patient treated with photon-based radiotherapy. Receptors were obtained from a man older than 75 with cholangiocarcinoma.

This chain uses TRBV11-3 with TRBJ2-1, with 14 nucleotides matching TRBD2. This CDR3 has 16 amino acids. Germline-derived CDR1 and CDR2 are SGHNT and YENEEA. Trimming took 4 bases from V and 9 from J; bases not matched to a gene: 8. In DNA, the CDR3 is TGTGCCAGCAGCTCGCCGACTAGCGGGGGGGCTGTTGAGCAGTTCTTC. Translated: CASSSPTSGGAVEQFF.

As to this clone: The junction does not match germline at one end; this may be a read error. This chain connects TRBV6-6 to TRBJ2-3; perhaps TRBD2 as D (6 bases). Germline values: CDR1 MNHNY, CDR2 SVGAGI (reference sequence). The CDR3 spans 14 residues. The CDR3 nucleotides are TGTGCCATCAGTGCGGTAGCGGTGACAGATACGCAGTATTTT. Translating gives CAISAVAVTDTQYF.